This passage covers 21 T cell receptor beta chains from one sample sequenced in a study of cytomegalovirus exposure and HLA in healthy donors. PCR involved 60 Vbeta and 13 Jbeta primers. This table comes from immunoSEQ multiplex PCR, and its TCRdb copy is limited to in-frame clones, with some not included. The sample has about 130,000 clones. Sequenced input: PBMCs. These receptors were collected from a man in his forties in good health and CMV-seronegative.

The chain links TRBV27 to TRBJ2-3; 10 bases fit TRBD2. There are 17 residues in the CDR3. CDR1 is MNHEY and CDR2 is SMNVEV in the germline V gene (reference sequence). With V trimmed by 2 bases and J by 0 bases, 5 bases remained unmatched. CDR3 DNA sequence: TGTGCCAGCAGTTTACGCAGCGGGAGGGCCAGCACAGATACGCAGTATTTT. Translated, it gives CASSLRSGRASTDTQYF.

CDR3 coding DNA: TGTGCCTGGAGTCCAATCGGGGAGACCCAGTACTTC. Translation gives CAWSPIGETQYF. The V gene is TRBV30, the J gene TRBJ2-5, with no clear D. The CDR3 consists of 12 residues. The germline CDR1 and CDR2 sequences are GTSNPN and SVGIG (reference sequence). V lost 2 bases to trimming and J lost 5 bases, with 9 bases between them.

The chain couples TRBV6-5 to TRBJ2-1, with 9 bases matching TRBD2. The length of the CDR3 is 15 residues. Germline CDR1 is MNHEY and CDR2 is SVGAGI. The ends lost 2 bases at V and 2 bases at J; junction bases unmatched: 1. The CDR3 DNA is TGTGCCAGCAGTTACGGGACTAGCCCCTACAATGAGCAGTTCTTC. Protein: CASSYGTSPYNEQFF.

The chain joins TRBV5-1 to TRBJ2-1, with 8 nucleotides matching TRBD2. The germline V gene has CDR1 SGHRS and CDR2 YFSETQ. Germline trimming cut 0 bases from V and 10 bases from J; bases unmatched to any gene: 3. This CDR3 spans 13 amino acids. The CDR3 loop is CASSLVGGAEQFF. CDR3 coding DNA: TGCGCCAGCAGCTTGGTCGGGGGGGCCGAGCAGTTCTTC.

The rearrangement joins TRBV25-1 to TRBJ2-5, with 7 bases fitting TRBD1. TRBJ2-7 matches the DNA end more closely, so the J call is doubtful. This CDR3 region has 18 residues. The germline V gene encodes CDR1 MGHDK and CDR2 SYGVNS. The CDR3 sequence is CASSDPASQGNDGREQYF. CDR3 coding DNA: TGTGCCAGCAGTGATCCGGCGTCACAGGGGAATGATGGCCGCGAGCAGTACTTC.

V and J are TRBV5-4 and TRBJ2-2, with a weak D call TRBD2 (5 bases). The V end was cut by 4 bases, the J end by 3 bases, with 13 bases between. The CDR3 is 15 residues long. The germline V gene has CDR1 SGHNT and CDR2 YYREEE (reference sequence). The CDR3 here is CASSPGKADTGELFF. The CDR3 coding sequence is TGTGCCAGCAGCCCTGGGAAAGCGGACACCGGGGAGCTGTTTTTT.

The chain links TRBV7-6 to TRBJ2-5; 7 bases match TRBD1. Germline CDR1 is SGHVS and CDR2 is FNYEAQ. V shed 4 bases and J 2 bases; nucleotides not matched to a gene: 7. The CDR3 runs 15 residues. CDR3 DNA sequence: TGTGCCAGCAGCTCCCGGAGCAGGGGGCAAGAGACCCAGTACTTC. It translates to CASSSRSRGQETQYF.

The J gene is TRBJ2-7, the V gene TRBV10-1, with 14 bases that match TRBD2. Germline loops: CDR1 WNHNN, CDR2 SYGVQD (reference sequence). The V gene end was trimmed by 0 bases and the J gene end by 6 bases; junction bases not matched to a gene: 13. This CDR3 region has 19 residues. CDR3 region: CASSESGLAGGWVRREQYF. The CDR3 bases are TGCGCCAGCAGTGAGTCCGGACTAGCGGGAGGTTGGGTTAGGCGCGAGCAGTACTTC.

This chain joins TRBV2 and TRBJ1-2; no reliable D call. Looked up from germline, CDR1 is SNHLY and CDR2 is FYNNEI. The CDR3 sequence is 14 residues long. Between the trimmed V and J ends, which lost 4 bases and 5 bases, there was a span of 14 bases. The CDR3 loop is CASSVIGRKYGYTF. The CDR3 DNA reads TGTGCCAGCAGTGTAATTGGGCGAAAGTATGGCTACACCTTC.

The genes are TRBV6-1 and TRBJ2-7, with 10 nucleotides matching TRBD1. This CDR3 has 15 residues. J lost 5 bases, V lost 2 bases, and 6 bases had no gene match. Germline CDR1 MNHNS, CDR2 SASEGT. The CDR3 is CASSELPGTGDEQYF. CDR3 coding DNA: TGTGCCAGCAGTGAATTGCCCGGGACAGGGGACGAGCAGTACTTC.

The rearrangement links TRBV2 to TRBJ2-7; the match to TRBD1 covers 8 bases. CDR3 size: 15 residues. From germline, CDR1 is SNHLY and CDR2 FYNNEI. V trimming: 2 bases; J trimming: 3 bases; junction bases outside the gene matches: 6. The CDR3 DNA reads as TGTGCCAGCAGTGAAAACAGACAGGGGATCTACGAGCAGTACTTC. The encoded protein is CASSENRQGIYEQYF.

This CDR3 is CAWRSRGGVGGTEAFF. The CDR3 region has the DNA TGTGCCTGGAGATCACGGGGTGGGGTCGGGGGCACTGAAGCTTTCTTT. The chain joins TRBV30 to TRBJ1-1; perhaps TRBD1 as D (5 bases). CDR3 size: 16 residues. Germline V CDR1 and CDR2: GTSNPN, SVGIG (reference sequence). V was cut by 3 bases and J by 4 bases, with 21 bases left in between.

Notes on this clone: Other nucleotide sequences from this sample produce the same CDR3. CDR3: CASSWRGRGYEQYF. In DNA form, the CDR3 reads TGTGCCAGCAGTTGGCGGGGAAGGGGCTACGAGCAGTACTTC. The chain combines TRBV6-5 with TRBJ2-7; D perhaps matches TRBD2 (6 bases). Germline-derived CDR1 and CDR2 are MNHEY and SVGAGI. V gave up 4 bases and J gave up 3 bases, with 13 bases separating them. The CDR3 contains 14 residues.

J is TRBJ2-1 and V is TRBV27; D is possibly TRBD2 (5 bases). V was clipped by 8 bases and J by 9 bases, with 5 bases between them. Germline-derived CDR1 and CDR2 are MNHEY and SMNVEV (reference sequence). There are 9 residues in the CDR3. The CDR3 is CASGSEQFF. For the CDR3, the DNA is TGTGCCAGCGGGAGTGAGCAGTTCTTC.

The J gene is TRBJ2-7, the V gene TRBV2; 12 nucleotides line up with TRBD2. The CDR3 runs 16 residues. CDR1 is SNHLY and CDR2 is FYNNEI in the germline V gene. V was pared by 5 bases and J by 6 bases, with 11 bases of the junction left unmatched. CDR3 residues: CASSPTLAGGHVEQYF. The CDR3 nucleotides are TGTGCCAGCAGTCCAACCCTAGCGGGAGGGCACGTCGAGCAGTACTTC.

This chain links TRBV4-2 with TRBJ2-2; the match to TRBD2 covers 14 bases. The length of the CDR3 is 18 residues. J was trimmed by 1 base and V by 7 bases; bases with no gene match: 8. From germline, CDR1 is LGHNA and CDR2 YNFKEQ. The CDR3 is CASTPGLAGVLNTGELFF. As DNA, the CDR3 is TGTGCCAGCACCCCGGGACTAGCGGGAGTACTGAACACCGGGGAGCTGTTTTTT.

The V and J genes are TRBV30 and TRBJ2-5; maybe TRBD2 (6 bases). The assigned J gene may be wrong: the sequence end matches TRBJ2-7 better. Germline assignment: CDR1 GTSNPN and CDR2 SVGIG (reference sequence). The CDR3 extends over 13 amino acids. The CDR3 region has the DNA TGTGCCTGGAGTGGCGAACTAGCTGGCGAGCAGTACTTC. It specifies CAWSGELAGEQYF.

CDR3 DNA sequence: TGTGCCAGCAGCTTAGTTCCAGGCTTCACCGGGGAGCTGTTTTTT. Translating gives CASSLVPGFTGELFF. This chain connects TRBV7-9 to TRBJ2-2, with D hard to call. The CDR3 covers 15 residues. CDR1 is SEHNR and CDR2 is FQNEAQ in the germline V gene (reference sequence). V gave up 1 base and J gave up 4 bases, with 10 bases separating them. Using reference TRBV7-9 and TRBJ2-2 for the parts outside the CDR3, the full variable domain is DTGVSQNPRHKITKRGQNVTFRCDPISEHNRLYWYRQTLGQGPEFLTYFQNEAQLEKSRLLSDRFSAERPKGSFSTLEIQRTEQGDSAMYLCASSLVPGFTGELFFGEGSRLTVL.

CDR3 DNA sequence: TGTGCCAGCAGCTTAGGGTGGAGTAATGAGCAGTTCTTC. Its protein product is CASSLGWSNEQFF. The chain couples TRBV11-3 to TRBJ2-1; no firm D call. Trimming pared 1 base from V and 7 bases from J, leaving 8 bases between. Germline lookup yields CDR1 SGHNT and CDR2 YENEEA. CDR3 size: 13 residues. The full variable domain, rest sourced from reference TRBV11-3 and TRBJ2-1, is EAGVVQSPRYKIIEKKQPVAFWCNPISGHNTLYWYLQNLGQGPELLIRYENEEAVDDSQLPKDRFSAERLKGVDSTLKIQPAELGDSAVYLCASSLGWSNEQFFGPGTRLTVL.

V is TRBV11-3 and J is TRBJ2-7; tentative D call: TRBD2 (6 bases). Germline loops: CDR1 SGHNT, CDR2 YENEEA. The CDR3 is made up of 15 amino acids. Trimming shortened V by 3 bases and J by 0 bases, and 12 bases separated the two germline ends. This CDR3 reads CASSFAGRDSYEQYF. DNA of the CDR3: TGTGCCAGCAGCTTCGCGGGACGTGACTCCTACGAGCAGTACTTC.

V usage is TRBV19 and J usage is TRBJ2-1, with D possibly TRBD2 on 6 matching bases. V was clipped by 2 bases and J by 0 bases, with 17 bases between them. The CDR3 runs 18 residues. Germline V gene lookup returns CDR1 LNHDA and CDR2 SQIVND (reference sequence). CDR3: CASSITGARPNSYNEQFF. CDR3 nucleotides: TGTGCCAGTAGTATAACGGGAGCCCGCCCAAACTCCTACAATGAGCAGTTCTTC.